These 3 T cell receptor beta chains share one sample of origin, sequenced in a study of regulatory T cells in long-lasting Graves disease. Indicated time point: newly diagnosed GD, antithyroid drugs for less than 3 months. From RNA extracted from PBMCs, the TCR library was made. Researchers made TCR beta libraries by using iRepertoire HTBI primers and running Arm-PCR on CDR3 regions. In TCRdb, the multiplex PCR reads were re-called with MiXCR into one record per CDR3 protein. The sample carries approximately 390,000 distinct CDR3 sequences, about a sixth recorded once. These data are also associated with another study on T cells in Graves' hyperthyroidism and ophthalmopathy.

The sequences come from peripheral blood mononuclear cells (PBMCs), collected at new diagnosis, from a patient treated with antithyroid drugs. The receptor source for this set is a woman between 18 and 29 years old with Graves disease.

This clonotype was seen only a few times. The rearrangement joins TRBV5-1 to TRBJ1-2, with D hard to call. Trimming left V 0 bases short and J 2 bases short, with 5 bases between. The CDR3 spans 13 residues. Germline V gene lookup returns CDR1 SGHRS and CDR2 YFSETQ. The CDR3 DNA reads as TGCGCCAGCAGCTTGGTGGAGAACTATGGCTACACCTTC. Amino acids: CASSLVENYGYTF.

This clonotype was observed a handful of times. The J gene is TRBJ1-2, the V gene TRBV20-1; 7 bases map to TRBD1. CDR1 and CDR2 (germline): DFQATT, SNEGSKA (reference sequence). Trimming cost V 3 bases and J 8 bases; bases outside gene matches: 12. CDR3 length equals 14 residues. The CDR3 DNA sequence: TGCAGTGCTAGGGGAACAACCACAGGGGACGGCTACACCTTC. Translated, it gives CSARGTTTGDGYTF.

This clonotype was seen many times. J is TRBJ2-3 and V is TRBV12-3 or TRBV12-4; tentative D call: TRBD1 (6 bases). With 0 bases removed from V and 2 bases from J, the gap between germline ends came to 18 bases. This CDR3 has 18 amino acids. CDR3 DNA: TGTGCCAGCAGTTTAGCGCTCGGTCGGACAGCTAACACAGATACGCAGTATTTT. Translating gives CASSLALGRTANTDTQYF.